The 23 T cell receptor beta chains presented below share a single source sample, sequenced in a study of cytomegalovirus exposure and HLA in healthy donors. 60 Vbeta and 13 Jbeta primers were used in PCR. Using immunoSEQ multiplex PCR, the repertoire was profiled, and TCRdb retains in-frame clones only, with some absent. The sample includes some 120,000 clones, 55% to 65% seen only once; the top ten take 2.2%. Sequenced input: PBMCs. The receptors were sampled from a woman aged 25 to 39 in good health and CMV-seronegative.

This chain uses TRBV11-2 with TRBJ1-1; D unclear. V was clipped by 5 bases and J by 10 bases, with 11 bases between them. CDR3 size: 11 residues. The germline V gene encodes CDR1 SGHAT and CDR2 FQNNGV. CDR3 protein: CASSPGTLAFF. As DNA, the CDR3 is TGTGCCAGCAGCCCCGGTACCCTAGCTTTCTTT.

V and J are TRBV27 and TRBJ2-7; TRBD1 matches 9 bases. The CDR3 contains 15 residues. V trimming: 6 bases; J trimming: 0 bases; junction bases outside the gene matches: 6. Germline V gene lookup returns CDR1 MNHEY and CDR2 SMNVEV (reference sequence). CDR3 nucleotide sequence: TGTGCCAGCAGCTACAGGGGGCGTAGCTCCTACGAGCAGTACTTC. Translating it yields CASSYRGRSSYEQYF.

CDR3 residues: CSVEGLAHNEQFF. As DNA, the CDR3 is TGCAGCGTTGAGGGACTAGCTCACAATGAGCAGTTCTTC. The chain links TRBV29-1 to TRBJ2-1; 9 nucleotides match TRBD2. Germline CDR1 and CDR2: SQVTM and ANQGSEA. The CDR3 contains 13 residues. J lost 5 bases, V lost 3 bases, and 2 bases had no gene match.

CDR3 loop: CASSYSISGGGYEQYF. The DNA for the CDR3 is TGTGCCAGCAGTTACTCGATCTCAGGGGGCGGGTACGAGCAGTACTTC. The chain couples TRBV6-5 to TRBJ2-5, with TRBD1 identical over 8 bases. TRBJ2-7 explains the end of the DNA better; the J call may be wrong. The CDR3 has 16 residues. Per the germline V gene, CDR1 is MNHEY and CDR2 is SVGAGI.

The V and J genes are TRBV27 and TRBJ2-2, with D perhaps matching TRBD1 (6 bases). Germline V gene sequence: CDR1 MNHEY, CDR2 SMNVEV (reference sequence). Between the trimmed V and J ends, which lost 5 bases and 1 base, there was a span of 14 bases. The CDR3 has 16 residues. CDR3 DNA sequence: TGTGCCAGCAGTAGCTACACCAGGGGGAACACCGGGGAGCTGTTTTTT. This gives the protein CASSSYTRGNTGELFF.

The chain joins TRBV5-1 to TRBJ2-6; TRBD1 agrees at 7 bases. Trimming took 4 bases from V and 1 from J; bases not matched to a gene: 2. Germline V gives CDR1 SGHRS, CDR2 YFSETQ. The CDR3 consists of 15 residues. Here the CDR3 DNA reads TGCGCCAGCAGCCCGACAGGGTCTGGGGCCAACGTCCTGACTTTC. It is translated as CASSPTGSGANVLTF.

The chain is built from TRBV9 and TRBJ2-1; 8 bases agree with TRBD2. The CDR3 extends over 16 amino acids. V gave up 7 bases and J gave up 4 bases; unmatched junction bases: 13. Germline lookup yields CDR1 SGDLS and CDR2 YYNGEE. The CDR3 DNA reads as TGTGCCAGCGCGCGAACAGGTAGCGGGGTTTACAATGAGCAGTTCTTC. It is translated as CASARTGSGVYNEQFF.

The rearrangement links TRBV28 to TRBJ2-7; the D gene is possibly TRBD2 (5 bases). Per the germline V gene, CDR1 is MDHEN and CDR2 is SYDVKM. The CDR3 totals 12 residues. Between the trimmed V and J ends, which lost 6 bases and 7 bases, there was a span of 13 bases. Written as DNA, the CDR3 is TGTGCCAGCAGCCGGGAAGGTAGGGAGCAGTACTTC. It is translated as CASSREGREQYF.

J is TRBJ2-7 and V is TRBV18; 9 positions match TRBD1. This CDR3 comprises 17 residues. Losses at the gene ends were 2 bases for V and 5 bases for J; bases not matched to a gene: 13. Germline CDR1 is KGHSH and CDR2 is LQKENI. The CDR3 nucleotides are TGTGCCAGCTCACCAACGGCATCGGACAGGGGTGACCACGAGCAGTACTTC. Its protein product is CASSPTASDRGDHEQYF. Filled out from reference TRBV18 and TRBJ2-7, the complete variable domain reads NAGVMQNPRHLVRRRGQEARLRCSPMKGHSHVYWYRQLPEEGLKFMVYLQKENIIDESGMPKERFSAEFPKEGPSILRIQQVVRGDSAAYFCASSPTASDRGDHEQYFGPGTRLTVT.

V and J are TRBV11-2 and TRBJ1-4; D unclear. The germline V gene has CDR1 SGHAT and CDR2 FQNNGV. There are 15 residues in the CDR3. The V gene lost 2 bases and the J gene lost 0 bases, with 7 bases spanning the gap. The CDR3 nucleotides are TGTGCCAGCAGCTTAATGAGGGCAACTAATGAAAAACTGTTTTTT. The encoded protein is CASSLMRATNEKLFF.

The gene calls are TRBV6-1 and TRBJ1-1; D not resolved. With 6 bases removed from V and 5 bases from J, the gap between germline ends came to 16 bases. Germline CDR1 MNHNS, CDR2 SASEGT. The CDR3 is 14 residues long. CDR3 bases: TGTGCCAGCAGAGCGAATTTGGAGAATACTGAAGCTTTCTTT. Amino acids: CASRANLENTEAFF.

This clone has a handful of counts. The J gene is TRBJ1-4, the V gene TRBV5-6; D is uncertain. The germline V gene has CDR1 SGHDT and CDR2 YYEEEE. The CDR3 has 14 residues. The ends were cut back, 4 bases at V and 4 bases at J, with 11 bases in the middle. CDR3 DNA: TGTGCCAGCAGCCCAGGCACTGATAATGAAAAACTGTTTTTT. This sequence encodes CASSPGTDNEKLFF.

J is TRBJ2-7 and V is TRBV5-8, with 9 bases that match TRBD2. Germline assignment: CDR1 SGHTS and CDR2 YDEGEE. V lost 0 bases and J lost 6; bases outside the gene matches: 7. CDR3 length equals 15 residues. The CDR3 sequence is CASSLDVAGASEQYF. The CDR3 region has the DNA TGTGCCAGCAGCTTGGATGTAGCGGGGGCGTCCGAGCAGTACTTC.

The chain couples TRBV28 to TRBJ1-6; 8 nucleotides match TRBD1. The length of the CDR3 is 15 residues. After removal of 6 bases from V and 5 bases from J, the junction contained 6 bases not matched to a gene. Germline CDR1 MDHEN, CDR2 SYDVKM. Here the CDR3 reads CASRNQGANNSPLHF. CDR3 bases: TGTGCCAGCAGGAATCAGGGGGCTAATAATTCACCCCTCCACTTT.

In its sample, this clone is medium-sized (0.01 to 0.1%). The chain employs TRBV7-6 and TRBJ2-5, with TRBD2 identical over 11 bases. The CDR3 is 16 residues long. Per germline, CDR1 SGHVS and CDR2 FNYEAQ. With 3 bases clipped from V and 7 bases from J, the junction kept 10 bases outside the gene matches. The CDR3 DNA follows: TGTGCCAGCAGCTTGGTACTAGCGGGAGACTGGGCGACCCAGTACTTC. The encoded protein is CASSLVLAGDWATQYF. Complete variable domain (other parts from reference TRBV7-6 and TRBJ2-5): GAGVSQSPRYKVTKRGQDVALRCDPISGHVSLYWYRQALGQGPEFLTYFNYEAQQDKSGLPNDRFSAERPEGSISTLTIQRTEQRDSAMYRCASSLVLAGDWATQYFGPGTRLLVL.

The V gene is TRBV7-6, the J gene TRBJ1-3; D not certain. The CDR3 spans 12 residues. Trimming removed 5 bases from V and 9 bases from J, with 11 bases in between. Looked up from germline, CDR1 is SGHVS and CDR2 is FNYEAQ. CDR3 region: CASSPPAGTIYF. The CDR3 DNA sequence: TGTGCCAGCAGCCCGCCCGCCGGCACCATATATTTT.

V and J are TRBV7-8 and TRBJ2-1; TRBD2 matches 8 bases. V was pared by 1 base and J by 7 bases, with 9 bases of the junction left unmatched. The length of the CDR3 is 16 residues. Germline values: CDR1 SGHVS, CDR2 FQNEAQ. In nucleotides, the CDR3 is TGTGCCAGCAGCTTAGGCGGGGGACTAGAGTGGAATGAGCAGTTCTTC. Protein: CASSLGGGLEWNEQFF. Combining the CDR3 with reference TRBV7-8 and TRBJ2-1 gives the whole variable domain GAGVSQSPRYKVAKRGQDVALRCDPISGHVSLFWYQQALGQGPEFLTYFQNEAQLDKSGLPSDRFFAERPEGSVSTLKIQRTQQEDSAVYLCASSLGGGLEWNEQFFGPGTRLTVL.

This chain joins TRBV7-2 and TRBJ2-7; 12 bases align to TRBD2. V shed 5 bases, J shed 2 bases, and the junction held 4 bases outside the gene matches. CDR1 is SGHTA and CDR2 is FQGNSA in the germline V gene. CDR3 length: 15 amino acids. In DNA form, the CDR3 reads TGTGCCAGCAGCGGCAGGACTAGCGGGGCCTACGAGCAGTACTTC. Encoded protein: CASSGRTSGAYEQYF.

The chain uses TRBV29-1 and TRBJ2-3; 9 nucleotides agree with TRBD1. The germline V gene has CDR1 SQVTM and CDR2 ANQGSEA. There are 14 residues in the CDR3. After removal of 6 bases from V and 2 bases from J, the junction contained 6 bases not matched to a gene. The CDR3: CSVAGTGSTDTQYF. CDR3 nucleotides: TGCAGCGTGGCCGGGACAGGGTCCACAGATACGCAGTATTTT.

The chain joins TRBV4-1 to TRBJ2-2; a possible D gene is TRBD2 (6 bases). Germline CDR1 reads MGHRA; CDR2 reads YSYEKL. The V end lost 6 bases, the J end lost 6 bases, and 20 bases lay between the germline ends. There are 16 residues in the CDR3. CDR3 DNA: TGCGCCAGCAGTTACCCGGGACTGGGGATTCCCGGGGAGCTGTTTTTT. It is translated as CASSYPGLGIPGELFF.

The chain is built from TRBV5-1 and TRBJ1-2, with D perhaps matching TRBD1 (6 bases). V was trimmed by 4 bases and J by 6 bases, leaving 16 bases between them. The CDR3 is 14 residues long. Germline lookup yields CDR1 SGHRS and CDR2 YFSETQ. The chain's CDR3 is CASSKYTGTNGYTF. The CDR3 DNA reads TGCGCCAGCAGCAAGTACACAGGGACAAATGGCTACACCTTC.

The CDR3 sequence: CASSSQDASGSSNEQFF. Written as DNA, the CDR3 is TGTGCCAGCAGTTCCCAGGATGCTAGCGGGAGTTCGAATGAGCAGTTCTTC. V and J are TRBV28 and TRBJ2-1, with 10 bases aligning to TRBD2. The V segment lost 4 bases and the J segment 7 bases; nucleotides outside the gene matches: 13. This CDR3 spans 17 amino acids. Germline V CDR1 and CDR2: MDHEN, SYDVKM.

The CDR3 coding sequence is TGTGCCAGCAGTTATAGTCAAGAGACCCAGTACTTC. Residues: CASSYSQETQYF. The V gene is TRBV28, the J gene TRBJ2-5; no reliable D call. Trimming took 4 bases from V and 2 from J, leaving 5 bases between them. This CDR3 region has 12 residues. Germline CDR1 MDHEN, CDR2 SYDVKM.